This passage covers 2 T cell receptor beta chains from one sample sequenced in a study of cytomegalovirus exposure and HLA in healthy donors. A multiplex PCR was run with 60 Vbeta primers and 13 Jbeta primers. Profiling relied on immunoSEQ multiplex PCR, and the TCRdb table lists in-frame clones only, not all of them. The sample has 150,000 to 200,000 clones, roughly 86% seen once. Source material: PBMCs. The origin of the receptors is a woman between 18 and 29 years old in good health and CMV-seronegative.

J is TRBJ1-6 and V is TRBV5-6, with D perhaps matching TRBD1 (5 bases). Trimming cost V 3 bases and J 7 bases, with 14 bases left between them. This CDR3 has 15 amino acids. Per germline, CDR1 SGHDT and CDR2 YYEEEE. The DNA for the CDR3 is TGTGCCAGCAGCTACCGGGGCGGGGGGAATTCACCCCTCCACTTT. Protein product: CASSYRGGGNSPLHF.

The CDR3: CASKRGQPNSPLHF. The CDR3 DNA sequence: TGTGCCAGCAAAAGGGGACAGCCTAATTCACCCCTCCACTTT. This sequence joins TRBV2 and TRBJ1-6, with 7 bases matching TRBD1. Germline-derived CDR1 and CDR2 are SNHLY and FYNNEI. The CDR3 is 14 amino acids. The ends lost 7 bases at V and 6 bases at J; junction bases unmatched: 6.